This T cell receptor (beta chain) stems from a study of a mutant IDH1 vaccine in newly diagnosed glioma. Across the whole study: Vaccine dosing followed radiotherapy by 4-6 weeks, or accompanied temozolomide cycles. The treated group averaged about 44 years old and was roughly 60% male, approximately 38% female.

TCRdb's copy holds only in-frame clones and misses some; the assay was immunoSEQ multiplex PCR. The sample records roughly 60,000 clones, 70% to 85% being singletons. Time point here: week 11, during vaccination. With topical imiquimod, each dose of the vaccine consisted of 300 ug of mutant IDH1 20-mer peptide. V was cut by 8 bases and J by 0 bases, with 11 bases left in between. CDR3 length: 13 residues. CDR1 is MNHEY, CDR2 SVGAGI, per germline. This clone was observed once. Its cognate antigen is unknown. The TCR was taken from a man aged 25-45 years with glioma. Sequencing was performed on PBMCs, taken from a glioma patient whose treatment included an IDH1 peptide vaccine. V gene TRBV6-5 combines with J gene TRBJ2-7; possibly TRBD2 for D (6 bases). The CDR3 region has the DNA TGTGCCAGCCGGGACTTCTACTCCTACGAGCAGTACTTC. It codes for CASRDFYSYEQYF.